Listed here are 6 T cell receptor beta chains from one sample, sequenced in a study of cytomegalovirus exposure and HLA in healthy donors. Primers: 60 Vbeta forward and 13 Jbeta reverse. The data were produced by immunoSEQ multiplex PCR, yet TCRdb's version contains in-frame clones alone and is incomplete. The sample includes some 150,000 clones, approximately 78% of them seen just once. Sequencing was carried out using PBMCs. These receptors all come from a man in his forties or fifties in good health and CMV-seropositive.

The V call is TRBV5-1, the J call TRBJ2-1, with a weak D call TRBD1 (6 bases). The CDR3 is 15 residues long. Germline V gene lookup returns CDR1 SGHRS and CDR2 YFSETQ. With 4 bases removed from V and 1 base from J, the gap between germline ends came to 12 bases. CDR3 sequence reads: CASSPAGASYNEQFF. As DNA, the CDR3 is TGCGCCAGCAGCCCCGCAGGGGCGTCCTACAATGAGCAGTTCTTC. Supplemented by reference TRBV5-1 and TRBJ2-1, the full variable domain reads KAGVTQTPRYLIKTRGQQVTLSCSPISGHRSVSWYQQTPGQGLQFLFEYFSETQRNKGNFPGRFSGRQFSNSRSEMNVSTLELGDSALYLCASSPAGASYNEQFFGPGTRLTVL.

This clone was seen only once. V and J are TRBV7-2 and TRBJ2-1; 7 positions match TRBD2. From germline, CDR1 is SGHTA and CDR2 FQGNSA. J gave up 5 bases and V 6 bases, and 7 bases lay outside the gene matches. The CDR3 spans 14 residues. CDR3 sequence: CASSPLAINNEQFF. CDR3 DNA sequence: TGTGCCAGCAGTCCACTAGCGATTAACAATGAGCAGTTCTTC.

The chain combines TRBV11-2 with TRBJ1-1; tentative D call: TRBD1 (5 bases). With 5 bases removed from V and 1 base from J, the gap between germline ends came to 8 bases. Germline lookup yields CDR1 SGHAT and CDR2 FQNNGV. This CDR3 contains 13 residues. The DNA of the CDR3 is TGTGCCAGCAGCCAGACAGCGAACACTGAAGCTTTCTTT. It translates to CASSQTANTEAFF.

The chain carries TRBV9 and TRBJ1-4; TRBD1 might be the D (5 bases). The CDR3 has 15 amino acids. CDR1 is SGDLS and CDR2 is YYNGEE in the germline V gene. V lost 0 bases to trimming and J lost 7 bases, with 13 bases between them. The CDR3 sequence is CASSVAGDVSEKLFF. CDR3 DNA: TGTGCCAGCAGCGTAGCGGGGGACGTGAGTGAAAAACTGTTTTTT.

The gene calls are TRBV7-6 and TRBJ2-3; D is unresolved. This CDR3 has 13 amino acids. Germline V lookup: CDR1 SGHVS, CDR2 FNYEAQ. Between the trimmed V and J ends, which lost 3 bases and 1 base, there was a span of 5 bases. DNA for the CDR3: TGTGCCAGCAGCTTCAGCGGCACAGATACGCAGTATTTT. Its protein product is CASSFSGTDTQYF.

The CDR3 spells CASSEARGSSPYEQYF. DNA of the CDR3: TGTGCCAGCAGTGAAGCCAGAGGGTCTTCCCCCTACGAGCAGTACTTC. This chain connects TRBV6-1 to TRBJ2-7, with D possibly matching TRBD2 (5 bases). Trimming took 0 bases from V and 2 from J, leaving 14 bases between them. The CDR3 spans 16 residues. Germline CDR1 and CDR2: MNHNS and SASEGT.